This T cell receptor beta chain was identified during a study of OX40 agonist ivuxolimab in advanced cancers. V lost 4 bases and J lost 5, with 15 bases in between. Germline V gene lookup returns CDR1 SGDLS and CDR2 YYNGEE. This CDR3 is built from 15 residues. The repertoire was sequenced with immunoSEQ multiplex PCR; TCRdb's copy has only in-frame clones and lacks some. This repertoire shows about 53,000 clones, over 75% found once; its top ten account for roughly 1.6%. The V call is TRBV9, the J call TRBJ2-2; D perhaps matches TRBD2 (6 bases). The clonotype was recovered from an adult with an advanced solid tumor such as melanoma, head and neck, liver or kidney cancer. Sequenced here: CD4+ or CD8+ T cells sorted from blood, sampled in a trial of the OX40 agonist ivuxolimab. The CDR3 nucleotides are TGTGCCAGCAGCCCGCATGAGGGGAGGACCGGGGAGCTGTTTTTT. Translating gives CASSPHEGRTGELFF.